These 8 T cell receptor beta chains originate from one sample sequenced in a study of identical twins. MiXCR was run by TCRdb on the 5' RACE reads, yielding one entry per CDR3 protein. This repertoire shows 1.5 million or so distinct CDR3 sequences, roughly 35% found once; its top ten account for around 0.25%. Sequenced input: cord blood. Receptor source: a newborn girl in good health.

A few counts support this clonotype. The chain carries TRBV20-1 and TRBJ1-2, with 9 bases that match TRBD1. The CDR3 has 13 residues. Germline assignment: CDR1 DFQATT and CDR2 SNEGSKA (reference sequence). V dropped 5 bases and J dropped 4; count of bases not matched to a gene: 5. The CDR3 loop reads CSAGRDRVYGYTF. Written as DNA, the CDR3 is TGCAGTGCTGGCCGGGACAGGGTCTATGGCTACACCTTC.

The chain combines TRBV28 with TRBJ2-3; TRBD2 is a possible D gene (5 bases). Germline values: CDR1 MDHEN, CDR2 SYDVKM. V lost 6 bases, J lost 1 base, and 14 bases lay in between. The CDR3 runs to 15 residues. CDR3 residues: CASSEWGSGTDTQYF. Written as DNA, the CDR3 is TGTGCCAGCAGCGAGTGGGGTAGCGGCACAGATACGCAGTATTTT. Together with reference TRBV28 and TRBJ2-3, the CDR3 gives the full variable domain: DVKVTQSSRYLVKRTGEKVFLECVQDMDHENMFWYRQDPGLGLRLIYFSYDVKMKEKGDIPEGYSVSREKKERFSLILESASTNQTSMYLCASSEWGSGTDTQYFGPGTRLTVL.

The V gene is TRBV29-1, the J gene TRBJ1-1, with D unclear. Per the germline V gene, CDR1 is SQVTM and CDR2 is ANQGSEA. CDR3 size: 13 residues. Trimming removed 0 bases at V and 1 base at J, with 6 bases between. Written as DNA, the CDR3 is TGCAGCGTTGAAGATGGCGGGAACACTGAAGCTTTCTTT. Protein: CSVEDGGNTEAFF.

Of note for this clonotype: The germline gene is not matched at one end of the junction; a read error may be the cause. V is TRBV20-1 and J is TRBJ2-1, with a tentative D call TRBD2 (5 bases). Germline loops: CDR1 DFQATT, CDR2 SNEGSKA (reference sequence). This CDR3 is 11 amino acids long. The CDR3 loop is CSSSHYNEQFF. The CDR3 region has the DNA TGCAGTTCTAGCCACTACAATGAGCAGTTCTTC.

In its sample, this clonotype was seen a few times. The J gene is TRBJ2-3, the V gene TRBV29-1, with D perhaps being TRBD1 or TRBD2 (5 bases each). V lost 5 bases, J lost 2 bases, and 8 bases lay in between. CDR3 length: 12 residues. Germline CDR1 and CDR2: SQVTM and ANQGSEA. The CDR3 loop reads CSVPGPTDTQYF. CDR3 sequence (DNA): TGCAGCGTTCCGGGGCCCACAGATACGCAGTATTTT.

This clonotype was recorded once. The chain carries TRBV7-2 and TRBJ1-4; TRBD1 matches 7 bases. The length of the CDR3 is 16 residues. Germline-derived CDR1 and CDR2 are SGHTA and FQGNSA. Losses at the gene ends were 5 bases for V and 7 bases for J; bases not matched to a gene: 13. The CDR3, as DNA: TGTGCCAGCAGCCTCTGGGAGGACAGGTGGGGTGAAAAACTGTTTTTT. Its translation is CASSLWEDRWGEKLFF.

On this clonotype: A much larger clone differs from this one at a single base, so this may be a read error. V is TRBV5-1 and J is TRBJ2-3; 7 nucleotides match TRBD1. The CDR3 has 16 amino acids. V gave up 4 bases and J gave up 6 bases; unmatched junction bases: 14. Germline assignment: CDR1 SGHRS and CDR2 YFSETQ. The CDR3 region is CASSLTTGPSVDTQYF. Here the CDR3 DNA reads TGCGCCAGCAGCCTCACGACAGGGCCCTCTGTGGATACGCAGTATTTT.

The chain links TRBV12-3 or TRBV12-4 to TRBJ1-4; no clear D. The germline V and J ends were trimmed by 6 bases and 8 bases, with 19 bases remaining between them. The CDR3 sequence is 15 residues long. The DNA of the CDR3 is TGTGCCAGCAGGTCACGGGGTAGGGTAGGAGAAAAACTGTTTTTT. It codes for CASRSRGRVGEKLFF.